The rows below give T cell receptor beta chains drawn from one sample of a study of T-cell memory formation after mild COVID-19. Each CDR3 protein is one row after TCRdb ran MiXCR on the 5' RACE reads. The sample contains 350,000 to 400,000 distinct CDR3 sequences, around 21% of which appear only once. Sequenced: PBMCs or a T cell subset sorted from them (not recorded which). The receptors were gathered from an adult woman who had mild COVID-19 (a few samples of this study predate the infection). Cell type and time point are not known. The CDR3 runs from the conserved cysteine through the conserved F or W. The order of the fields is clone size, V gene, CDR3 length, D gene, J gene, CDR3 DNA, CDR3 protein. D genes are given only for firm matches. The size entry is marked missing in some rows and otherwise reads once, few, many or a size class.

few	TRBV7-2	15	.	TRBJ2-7	TGTGCCAGCAGCCCCCAAGGTGGCGGACCTACGAAGCAGTACTTC	CASSPQGGGPTKQYF
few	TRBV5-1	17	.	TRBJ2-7	TGCGCCAGCAGCTTGGGGGAACTCGCAGGGAGTCCCTACGAGCAGTACTTC	CASSLGELAGSPYEQYF
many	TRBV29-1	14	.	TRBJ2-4	TGCAGCGTGACCCCACCGGGGGCCAAAAACATTCAGTACTTC	CSVTPPGAKNIQYF
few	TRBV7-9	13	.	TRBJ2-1	TGTGCCAGCAGCAAACCCTTTATCAATGAGCAGTTCTTC	CASSKPFINEQFF
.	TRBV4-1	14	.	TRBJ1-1	TGCGCCAGCAGCCAAGGAGATTGGAACACTGAAGCTTTCTTT	CASSQGDWNTEAFF
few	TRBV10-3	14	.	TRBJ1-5	TGTGCCATCAGTGAAGACCCCCAAGGACAGCCCCAGCATTTT	CAISEDPQGQPQHF
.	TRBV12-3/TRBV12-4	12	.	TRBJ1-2	TGTGCCAGCAGTTTCAACCGTTATGGCTACACCTTC	CASSFNRYGYTF
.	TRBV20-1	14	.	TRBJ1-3	TGCAGTGCTAGAGAGGGAAACGTCGGAAACACCATATATTTT	CSAREGNVGNTIYF
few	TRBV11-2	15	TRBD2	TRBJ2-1	TGTGCCAGCAGGTCGATAGCGGGAGTCCACAATGAGCAGTTCTTC	CASRSIAGVHNEQFF
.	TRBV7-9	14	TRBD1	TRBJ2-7	TGTGCCAGCAGCCCCGGGACAGGGGTCTTGCAGCAGTACTTC	CASSPGTGVLQQYF
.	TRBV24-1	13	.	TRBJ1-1	TGTGCCACCACCAAAGGACAGAACACTGAAGCTTTCTTT	CATTKGQNTEAFF
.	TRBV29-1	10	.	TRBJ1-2	TGCAGCGTCAGTGATGACAGCTACACCTTC	CSVSDDSYTF
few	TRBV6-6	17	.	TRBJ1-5	TGTGCCAGCAGTTACTCGAGTGGAGACCTCAGCAATCAGCCCCAGCATTTT	CASSYSSGDLSNQPQHF
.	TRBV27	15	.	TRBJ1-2	TGTGCCAGCAGTGGGGTAGGGGGGGCGAACTATGGCTACACCTTC	CASSGVGGANYGYTF
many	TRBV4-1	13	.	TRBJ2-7	TGCGCCAGCAGCCCGGGCCACTCCTACGAGCAGTACTTC	CASSPGHSYEQYF
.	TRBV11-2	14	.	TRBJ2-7	TGTGCCAGCAGCTTATCGGTCGCCGCCTACGAGCAGTACTTC	CASSLSVAAYEQYF
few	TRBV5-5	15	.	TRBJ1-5	TGTGCCAGCAGATCTGGACGGGAAGTGAATCAGCCCCAGCATTTT	CASRSGREVNQPQHF
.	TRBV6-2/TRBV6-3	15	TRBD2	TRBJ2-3	TGTGCCAGCAGCTATAGCGGGGGGGGCACAGATACGCAGTATTTT	CASSYSGGGTDTQYF
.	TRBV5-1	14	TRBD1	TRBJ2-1	TGCGCCAGCAGCCGGGACAGGGGATCTGATGAGCAGTTCTTC	CASSRDRGSDEQFF
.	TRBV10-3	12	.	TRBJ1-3	TGTGCCAGCGGCAGCTCTGGAAACACCATATATTTT	CASGSSGNTIYF
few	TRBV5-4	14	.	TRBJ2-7	TGTGCCAGCAGCTCTTACAGGGTTCCCTACGAGCAGTACTTC	CASSSYRVPYEQYF
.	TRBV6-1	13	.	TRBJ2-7	TGTGCCAGCAGCCAACAGCACTCCTACGAGCAGTACTTC	CASSQQHSYEQYF
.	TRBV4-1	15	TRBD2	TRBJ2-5	TGCGCCAGCAGCGGCAGGGGACTAGCGGGGGAGGCCCAGTACTTC	CASSGRGLAGEAQYF
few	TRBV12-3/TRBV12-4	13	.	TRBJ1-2	TGTGCCAGCAGCTTTCGACACAGGTCTGGCTACACCTTC	CASSFRHRSGYTF
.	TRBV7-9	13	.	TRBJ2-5	TGTGCCAGCAGCTTACCCACGAGGGAGACCCAGTACTTC	CASSLPTRETQYF
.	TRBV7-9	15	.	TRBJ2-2	TGTGCCAGCAGCTTAGTTGTATTACCCGCCGGGGAGCTGTTTTTT	CASSLVVLPAGELFF
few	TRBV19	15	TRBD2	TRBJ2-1	TGTGCCAGTAGAGACGGGACTAGGAACTACAATGAGCAGTTCTTC	CASRDGTRNYNEQFF
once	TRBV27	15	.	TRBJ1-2	TGTGCCAGCAGTTTAAAAGCCTTGGCAGGACATGGCTACACCTTC	CASSLKALAGHGYTF
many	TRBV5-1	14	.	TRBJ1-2	TGCGCCAGCAGCGCCCTCAGGGATGGGTATGGCTACACCTTC	CASSALRDGYGYTF
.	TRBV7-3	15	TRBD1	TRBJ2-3	TGTGCCAGCAGCTTAGGCGGACAGGGGAAATGGACGCAGTATTTT	CASSLGGQGKWTQYF
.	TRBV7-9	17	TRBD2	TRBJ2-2	TGTGCCAGCAGCTTGCCCCTCGGGGGGTCGAACACCGGGGAGCTGTTTTTT	CASSLPLGGSNTGELFF
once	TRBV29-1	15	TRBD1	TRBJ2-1	TGCAGCGTTGATCGGTGGACAGGGGGTGCAAATGAGCAGTTCTTC	CSVDRWTGGANEQFF
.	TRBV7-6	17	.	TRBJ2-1	TGTGCCAGCAGCTTTTCCGAAGTCCGGGGCAAATACAATGAGCAGTTCTTC	CASSFSEVRGKYNEQFF
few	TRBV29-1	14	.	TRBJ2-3	TGCAGCGTTGAAGATCTTCCTTTTCTGGGTACGCAGTATTTT	CSVEDLPFLGTQYF